The rows below give T cell receptor beta chains drawn from one sample of a study of T cell repertoires in cytomegalovirus infection. The antigens for these receptors are not known. TCRdb independently ran MiXCR on the reads; one entry per CDR3 protein. The table lists tens of thousands of distinct CDR3 sequences, 20% to 25% of them singletons. The sample in question was CD8+ T cells from cultured PBMCs, obtained from culture after CMV antigen stimulation. Source of these receptors: a human donor in good health (CMV status not recorded). Some clones in this sample may be carry-over from other donors' samples. Both conserved end residues are part of each CDR3. The order of the fields is clone size, D gene, V gene, J gene, CDR3 protein, CDR3 DNA. The D gene is left open where the match is weak. Size tells how often a clone was seen (once, few, many) or the class of an expanded clone, and some rows leave it out.

>.|.|TRBV6-8|TRBJ1-2
CARFDQVNYGYTF
TGTGCCAGATTCGATCAGGTTAACTATGGCTACACCTTC
>few|.|TRBV6-6|TRBJ1-4
CASSKGRTNEKLFF
TGTGCCAGCAGTAAGGGGAGAACTAATGAAAAACTGTTTTTT
>.|.|TRBV20-1|TRBJ2-7
CSASGPIRAKSIEQYF
TGCAGTGCTAGTGGGCCTATACGGGCTAAAAGCATCGAGCAGTACTTC
>.|TRBD1|TRBV4-1|TRBJ1-1
CASSQERQGTTEAFF
TGCGCCAGCAGCCAAGAGCGACAGGGTACCACTGAAGCTTTCTTT
>.|.|TRBV4-1|TRBJ1-2
CASSQDAWGVLF
TGCGCCAGCAGCCAAGATGCATGGGGGGTCCTCTTC
>few|.|TRBV9|TRBJ2-1
CASSDMVGEQFF
TGTGCCAGCAGCGATATGGTTGGAGAGCAGTTCTTC
>few|.|TRBV28|TRBJ2-1
CASSESSYNEQFF
TGTGCCAGCAGCGAGAGCTCCTACAATGAGCAGTTCTTC
>.|.|TRBV6-8|TRBJ2-1
CASSYSREEQFF
TGTGCCAGCAGTTACTCAAGGGAAGAGCAGTTCTTC
>few|.|TRBV28|TRBJ2-5
CASSPSRGGAGETQYF
TGTGCCAGCAGTCCCTCTCGAGGGGGGGCAGGAGAGACCCAGTACTTC
>many|.|TRBV11-3|TRBJ2-1
CASSFFSVPPYNEQFF
TGTGCCAGCAGCTTTTTTAGCGTCCCTCCCTACAATGAGCAGTTCTTC
>.|.|TRBV7-9|TRBJ1-1
CASSTRTEDEAFF
TGTGCCAGCAGCACCCGGACAGAGGATGAAGCTTTCTTT
>.|.|TRBV7-2|TRBJ1-5
CASSLAGQAGNQPQHF
TGTGCCAGCAGCTTGGCGGGACAAGCGGGCAATCAGCCCCAGCATTTT
>.|.|TRBV12-3/TRBV12-4|TRBJ1-4
CASSFGRVSEKLFF
TGTGCCAGCAGTTTTGGCAGGGTTAGTGAAAAACTGTTTTTT
>few|TRBD2|TRBV5-1|TRBJ2-5
CASSPAGRSIETQYF
TGCGCCAGCAGCCCAGCGGGGCGGTCGATCGAGACCCAGTACTTC
>.|TRBD1|TRBV27|TRBJ1-1
CASSFDRGSSEAFF
TGTGCCAGCAGTTTTGACAGGGGATCCTCTGAAGCTTTCTTT
>.|.|TRBV7-8|TRBJ2-2
CASRRANTGELFF
TGTGCCAGCAGGCGGGCCAACACCGGGGAGCTGTTTTTT
>once|.|TRBV27|TRBJ1-4
CASSSGSNEKLFF
TGTGCCAGCAGTTCCGGTTCTAATGAAAAACTGTTTTTT
>.|.|TRBV6-1|TRBJ2-5
CASSEMYGGPQETQYF
TGTGCCAGCAGTGAAATGTATGGGGGCCCACAAGAGACCCAGTACTTC
>.|.|TRBV6-5|TRBJ1-5
CASSYSISSNQPQHF
TGTGCCAGCAGTTACTCGATTTCCAGCAATCAGCCCCAGCATTTT
>few|.|TRBV7-8|TRBJ1-5
CASSLRQGEQPQHF
TGTGCCAGCAGCTTAAGGCAGGGAGAACAGCCCCAGCATTTT
>.|.|TRBV12-5|TRBJ1-5
CASGGPTHYQPQHF
TGTGCTAGTGGCGGACCTACCCACTATCAGCCCCAGCATTTT
>few|.|TRBV7-9|TRBJ2-2
CASSPLWAGELFF
TGTGCCAGCAGCCCACTGTGGGCCGGGGAGCTGTTTTTT
>few|.|TRBV6-6|TRBJ2-3
CASSHGKGADTQYF
TGTGCCAGCAGTCACGGGAAGGGAGCAGATACGCAGTATTTT
>few|TRBD1|TRBV7-2|TRBJ2-5
CASSPTGMSGETQYF
TGTGCCAGCAGCCCGACAGGGATGTCGGGAGAGACCCAGTACTTC
>many|.|TRBV4-1|TRBJ1-1
CASSQVRGRTEAFF
TGCGCCAGCAGCCAAGTTCGGGGTCGGACTGAAGCTTTCTTT
>few|TRBD2|TRBV4-3|TRBJ2-7
CASSQGASGGVYEQYF
TGCGCCAGCAGCCAAGGGGCTAGCGGGGGGGTCTACGAGCAGTACTTC
>few|TRBD1|TRBV27|TRBJ1-1
CASSFNDRDRAFF
TGTGCCAGCAGTTTCAATGACAGGGATAGGGCTTTCTTT
>.|TRBD1|TRBV20-1|TRBJ2-7
CSARETTGFVYEQYF
TGCAGTGCTAGAGAAACGACAGGGTTTGTCTACGAGCAGTACTTC
>many|.|TRBV6-6|TRBJ2-1
CASSYEGQYNEQFF
TGTGCCAGCAGTTACGAAGGACAGTACAATGAGCAGTTCTTC
>few|TRBD1|TRBV12-3/TRBV12-4|TRBJ2-1
CASSFGTGGDEQFF
TGTGCCAGCAGTTTTGGGACAGGGGGGGATGAGCAGTTCTTC
>few|.|TRBV4-1|TRBJ2-3
CASSHFLGTSTDTQYF
TGCGCCAGCAGCCATTTTTTAGGGACTAGCACAGATACGCAGTATTTT
>once|.|TRBV7-2|TRBJ2-5
CASSLNVQGGETQYF
TGTGCCAGCAGCTTAAACGTTCAGGGGGGGGAGACCCAGTACTTC
>.|TRBD1|TRBV6-6|TRBJ2-1
CASSGRTGPARYEQFF
TGTGCCAGCAGTGGCCGGACAGGACCGGCTCGATATGAGCAGTTCTTC
>.|.|TRBV7-9|TRBJ1-4
CASIKGWGAVTNEKLFF
TGTGCCAGCATCAAAGGGTGGGGCGCGGTGACTAATGAAAAACTGTTTTTT
>many|TRBD2|TRBV7-6|TRBJ2-1
CASSLMGLAYNEQFF
TGTGCCAGCAGCTTAATGGGACTAGCATACAATGAGCAGTTCTTC
>few|TRBD1|TRBV7-9|TRBJ2-7
CASSLSLTGRHEQYF
TGTGCCAGCAGCTTAAGTTTGACAGGGCGCCACGAGCAGTACTTC
>many|.|TRBV29-1|TRBJ1-2
CSVVEGNYGYTF
TGCAGCGTCGTCGAGGGAAACTATGGCTACACCTTC
>.|.|TRBV9|TRBJ2-2
CASSGKTGVGELFF
TGTGCCAGCAGCGGAAAGACGGGGGTCGGGGAGCTGTTTTTT
>few|.|TRBV19|TRBJ1-5
CASSIRTDQPQHF
TGTGCCAGTAGTATAAGGACGGATCAGCCCCAGCATTTT
>few|.|TRBV7-9|TRBJ2-7
CASRSGPVSYEQYF
TGTGCCAGCAGATCCGGGCCCGTCTCCTACGAGCAGTACTTC
>many|TRBD2|TRBV5-1|TRBJ2-3
CASSLTRLAGGTDTQYF
TGCGCCAGCAGCTTGACTAGACTAGCGGGGGGAACAGATACGCAGTATTTT
>.|.|TRBV28|TRBJ2-1
CASSPRGYNEQFF
TGTGCCAGCAGTCCGAGGGGATACAATGAGCAGTTCTTC
>few|TRBD2|TRBV4-3|TRBJ2-7
CASSHARGGLAGDEQYF
TGCGCCAGCAGCCACGCGCGGGGCGGACTAGCGGGGGACGAGCAGTACTTC
>few|.|TRBV12-3/TRBV12-4|TRBJ1-2
CASSIGAGSNYGYTF
TGTGCCAGCAGTATCGGGGCAGGGAGTAACTATGGCTACACCTTC
>.|.|TRBV11-2|TRBJ1-6
CASSLSPGYESPLHF
TGTGCCAGCAGCTTAAGTCCGGGGTACGAATCACCCCTCCACTTT
>.|TRBD2|TRBV6-2/TRBV6-3|TRBJ2-1
CASSYAGGSSYNEQFF
TGTGCCAGCAGTTATGCGGGGGGCAGCTCCTACAATGAGCAGTTCTTC
>.|TRBD1|TRBV7-9|TRBJ1-6
CASSSSQGTFLPLHF
TGTGCCAGCAGCTCATCACAGGGGACCTTTCTCCCCCTCCACTTT
>.|TRBD1|TRBV20-1|TRBJ1-5
CSASTGTGRGSNQPQHF
TGCAGTGCTAGCACCGGGACAGGAAGGGGAAGCAATCAGCCCCAGCATTTT
>few|TRBD1|TRBV6-1|TRBJ2-3
CASRLGQGEADTQYF
TGTGCCAGCAGGTTGGGACAGGGGGAAGCAGATACGCAGTATTTT
>.|.|TRBV4-1|TRBJ2-5
CASSDRLSETQYF
TGCGCCAGCAGCGACAGGTTATCAGAGACCCAGTACTTC
>few|.|TRBV12-3/TRBV12-4|TRBJ1-2
CASSFVSELRANYGYTF
TGTGCCAGCAGTTTTGTGAGCGAACTACGCGCGAACTATGGCTACACCTTC
>.|.|TRBV11-1|TRBJ1-5
CASSPRPDQPQHF
TGTGCCAGCAGCCCAAGGCCGGATCAGCCCCAGCATTTT
>few|.|TRBV2|TRBJ2-7
CASSEVGRAKEQYF
TGTGCCAGCAGTGAAGTCGGCAGGGCTAAGGAGCAGTACTTC
>.|.|TRBV5-1|TRBJ1-5
CASSLGEHGQPQHF
TGCGCCAGCAGCTTAGGGGAGCACGGTCAGCCCCAGCATTTT
>.|.|TRBV6-2/TRBV6-3|TRBJ1-2
CASSYLKLGELPNYGYIF
TGTGCCAGCAGTTACTTAAAGTTAGGAGAACTGCCTAACTATGGCTACATCTTC
>.|TRBD2|TRBV7-2|TRBJ2-1
CASSPGTSPHNEQFF
TGTGCCAGCAGCCCGGGGACTAGCCCCCACAATGAGCAGTTCTTC
>.|TRBD1|TRBV20-1|TRBJ2-5
CSARDWTGAGETQYF
TGCAGTGCTAGAGATTGGACAGGGGCGGGAGAGACCCAGTACTTC
>.|.|TRBV7-2|TRBJ1-6
CASTGWGSNSPLHF
TGTGCCAGCACAGGGTGGGGAAGTAATTCACCCCTCCACTTT
>few|.|TRBV2|TRBJ2-2
CASSEGHLLSNTGELFF
TGTGCCAGCAGTGAGGGACACTTGCTGTCGAACACCGGGGAGCTGTTTTTT